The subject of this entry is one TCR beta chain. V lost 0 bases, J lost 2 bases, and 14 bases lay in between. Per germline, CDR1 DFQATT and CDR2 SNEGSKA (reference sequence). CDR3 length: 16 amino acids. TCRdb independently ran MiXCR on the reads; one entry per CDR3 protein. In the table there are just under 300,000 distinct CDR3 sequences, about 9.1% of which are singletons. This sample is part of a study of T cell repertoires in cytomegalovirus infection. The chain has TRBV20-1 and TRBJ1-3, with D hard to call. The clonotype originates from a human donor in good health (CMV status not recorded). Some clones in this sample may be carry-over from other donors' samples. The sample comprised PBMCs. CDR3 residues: CSARDSRVEAGNTIYF. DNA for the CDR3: TGCAGTGCTAGAGATTCAAGGGTAGAGGCTGGAAACACCATATATTTT.